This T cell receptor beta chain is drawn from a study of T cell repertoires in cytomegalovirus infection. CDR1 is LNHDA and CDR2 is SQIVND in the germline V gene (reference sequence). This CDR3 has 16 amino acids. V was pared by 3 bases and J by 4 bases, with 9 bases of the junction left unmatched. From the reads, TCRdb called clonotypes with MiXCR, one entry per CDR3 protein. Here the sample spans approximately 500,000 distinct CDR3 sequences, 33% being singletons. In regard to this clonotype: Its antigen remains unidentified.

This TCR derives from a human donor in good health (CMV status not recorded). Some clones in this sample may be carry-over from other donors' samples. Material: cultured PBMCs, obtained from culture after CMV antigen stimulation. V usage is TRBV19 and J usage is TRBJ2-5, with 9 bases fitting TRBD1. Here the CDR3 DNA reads TGTGCCAGTAGTATTGTCTCCGGGACAGGGCGAGAGACCCAGTACTTC. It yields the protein CASSIVSGTGRETQYF.